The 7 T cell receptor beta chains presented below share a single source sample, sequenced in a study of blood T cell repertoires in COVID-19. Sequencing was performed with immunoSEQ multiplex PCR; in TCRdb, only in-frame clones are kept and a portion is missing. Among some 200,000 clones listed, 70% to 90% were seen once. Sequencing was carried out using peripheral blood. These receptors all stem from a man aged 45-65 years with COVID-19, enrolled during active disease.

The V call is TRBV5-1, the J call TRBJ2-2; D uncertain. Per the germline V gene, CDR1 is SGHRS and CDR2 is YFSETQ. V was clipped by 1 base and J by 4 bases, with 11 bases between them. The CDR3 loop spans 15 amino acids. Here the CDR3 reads CASSLRLEGTGELFF. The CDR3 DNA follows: TGCGCCAGCAGCTTGAGGCTAGAAGGCACCGGGGAGCTGTTTTTT.

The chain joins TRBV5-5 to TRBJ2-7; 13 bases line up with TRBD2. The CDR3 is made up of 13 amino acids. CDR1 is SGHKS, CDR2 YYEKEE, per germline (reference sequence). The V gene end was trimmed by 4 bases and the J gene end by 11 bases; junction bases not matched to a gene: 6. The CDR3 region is CASSQGLAGVKYF. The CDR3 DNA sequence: TGTGCCAGCAGCCAAGGACTAGCGGGGGTTAAGTACTTC.

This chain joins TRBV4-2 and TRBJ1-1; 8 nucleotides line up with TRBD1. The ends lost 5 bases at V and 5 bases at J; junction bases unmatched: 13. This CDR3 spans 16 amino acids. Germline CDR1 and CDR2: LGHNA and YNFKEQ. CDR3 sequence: CASSGGQGAQGTEAFF. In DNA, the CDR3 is TGTGCCAGCAGCGGTGGGCAGGGGGCGCAGGGGACTGAAGCTTTCTTT.

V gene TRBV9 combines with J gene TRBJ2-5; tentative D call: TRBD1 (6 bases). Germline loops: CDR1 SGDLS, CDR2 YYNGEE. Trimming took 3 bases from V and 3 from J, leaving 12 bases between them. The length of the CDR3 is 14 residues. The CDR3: CASSGRQAKETQYF. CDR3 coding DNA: TGTGCCAGCAGCGGAAGACAGGCCAAAGAGACCCAGTACTTC.

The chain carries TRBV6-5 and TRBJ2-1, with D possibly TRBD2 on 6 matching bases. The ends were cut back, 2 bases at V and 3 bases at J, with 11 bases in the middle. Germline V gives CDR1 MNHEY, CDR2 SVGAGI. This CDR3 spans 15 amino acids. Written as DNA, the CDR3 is TGTGCCAGCAGTTACGGCGGGGACGGCTACAATGAGCAGTTCTTC. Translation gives CASSYGGDGYNEQFF.

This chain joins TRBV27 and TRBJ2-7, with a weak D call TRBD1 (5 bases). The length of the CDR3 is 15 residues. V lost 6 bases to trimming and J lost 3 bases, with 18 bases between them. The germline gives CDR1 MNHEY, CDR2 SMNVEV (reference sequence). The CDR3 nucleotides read TGTGCCAGCAGGTGGGGTAGCAGGGCGGACTACGAGCAGTACTTC. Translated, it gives CASRWGSRADYEQYF.

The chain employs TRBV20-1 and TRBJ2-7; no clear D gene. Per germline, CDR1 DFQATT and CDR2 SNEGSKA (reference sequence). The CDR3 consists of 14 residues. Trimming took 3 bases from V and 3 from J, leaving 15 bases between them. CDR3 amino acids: CSASGRNLGYEQYF. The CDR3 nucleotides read TGCAGTGCTAGTGGCCGGAATCTAGGCTACGAGCAGTACTTC.